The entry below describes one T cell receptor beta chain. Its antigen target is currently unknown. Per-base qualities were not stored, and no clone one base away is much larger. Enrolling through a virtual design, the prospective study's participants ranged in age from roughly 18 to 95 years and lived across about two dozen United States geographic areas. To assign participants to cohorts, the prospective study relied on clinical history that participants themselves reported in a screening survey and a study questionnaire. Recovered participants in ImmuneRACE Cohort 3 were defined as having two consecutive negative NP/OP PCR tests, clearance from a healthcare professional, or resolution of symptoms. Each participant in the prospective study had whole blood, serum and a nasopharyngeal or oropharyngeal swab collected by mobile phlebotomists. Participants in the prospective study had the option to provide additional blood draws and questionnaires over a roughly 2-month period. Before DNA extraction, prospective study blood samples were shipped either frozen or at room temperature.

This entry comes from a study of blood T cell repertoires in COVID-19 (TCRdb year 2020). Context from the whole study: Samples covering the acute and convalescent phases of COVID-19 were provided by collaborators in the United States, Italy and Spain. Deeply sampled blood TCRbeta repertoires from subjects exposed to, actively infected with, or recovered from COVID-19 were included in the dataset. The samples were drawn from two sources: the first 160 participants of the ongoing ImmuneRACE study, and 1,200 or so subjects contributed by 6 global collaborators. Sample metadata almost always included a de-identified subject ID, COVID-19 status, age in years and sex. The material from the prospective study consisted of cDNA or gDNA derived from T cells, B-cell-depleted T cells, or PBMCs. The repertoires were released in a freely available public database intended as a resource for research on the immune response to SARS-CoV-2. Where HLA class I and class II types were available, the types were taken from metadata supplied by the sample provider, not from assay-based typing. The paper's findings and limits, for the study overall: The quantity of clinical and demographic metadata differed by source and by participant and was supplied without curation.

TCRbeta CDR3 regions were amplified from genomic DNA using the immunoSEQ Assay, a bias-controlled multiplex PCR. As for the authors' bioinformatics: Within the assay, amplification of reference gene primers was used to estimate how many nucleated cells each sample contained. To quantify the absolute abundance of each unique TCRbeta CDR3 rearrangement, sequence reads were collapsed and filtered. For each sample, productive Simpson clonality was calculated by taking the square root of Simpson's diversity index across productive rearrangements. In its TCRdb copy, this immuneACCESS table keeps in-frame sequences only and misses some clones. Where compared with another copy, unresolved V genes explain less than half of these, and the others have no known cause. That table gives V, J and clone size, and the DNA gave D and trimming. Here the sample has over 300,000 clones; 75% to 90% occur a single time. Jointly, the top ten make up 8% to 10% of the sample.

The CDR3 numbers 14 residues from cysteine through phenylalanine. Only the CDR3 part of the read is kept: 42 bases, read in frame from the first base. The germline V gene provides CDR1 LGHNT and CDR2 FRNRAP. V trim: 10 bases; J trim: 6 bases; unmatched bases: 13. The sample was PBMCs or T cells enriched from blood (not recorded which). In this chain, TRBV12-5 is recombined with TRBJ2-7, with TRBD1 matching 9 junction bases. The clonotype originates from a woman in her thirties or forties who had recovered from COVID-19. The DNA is TGTGCTATTAATCCGGACAGGGGAAAGAGCGAGCAGTACTTC. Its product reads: CAINPDRGKSEQYF.